These T cell receptor beta chains were read from a single sample in a study of cytomegalovirus exposure and HLA in healthy donors. Generated by immunoSEQ multiplex PCR, the TCRdb table keeps only in-frame clones and is missing some. The sample lists some 77,000 clones, around three quarters seen once, with 2% to 2.5% in the top ten. The sample comprised PBMCs. The receptors were gathered from a man younger than 45 in good health and CMV-seronegative. CDR3s include the opening cysteine and the closing phenylalanine or tryptophan. D genes are given only for firm matches. The listing skips clone size in some rows; elsewhere it reads once, few, many or a size class.

CDR3,DNA,V,J,length,D,size
CASSSGDRANYEQYF,TGTGCCAGCAGCTCCGGGGACAGGGCCAACTACGAGCAGTACTTC,TRBV5-4,TRBJ2-7,15,TRBD1,NA
CAWRGGNTGELFF,TGTGCCTGGAGAGGAGGGAACACCGGGGAGCTGTTTTTT,TRBV30,TRBJ2-2,13,NA,NA
CASSLWSDRGLAGELFF,TGTGCCAGCAGCTTATGGTCGGACAGGGGTTTGGCCGGGGAGCTGTTTTTT,TRBV7-9,TRBJ2-2,17,TRBD1,once
CAWSTGAYEQYF,TGTGCCTGGAGCACAGGTGCCTACGAGCAGTACTTC,TRBV30,TRBJ2-7,12,NA,NA
CASSPKTVTYEQYF,TGTGCCAGCAGCCCAAAGACAGTTACCTACGAGCAGTACTTC,TRBV7-9,TRBJ2-7,14,NA,NA
CATNTDRINTEAFF,TGTGCCACCAACACCGACAGGATTAACACTGAAGCTTTCTTT,TRBV2,TRBJ1-1,14,NA,NA
CASSLDRYNEQYF,TGTGCCAGCAGCTTGGACAGGTACAACGAGCAGTACTTC,TRBV5-6,TRBJ2-7,13,NA,NA
CASSLVEGARLNTEAFF,TGTGCCAGCAGCTTGGTGGAGGGGGCGAGGTTGAACACTGAAGCTTTCTTT,TRBV5-4,TRBJ1-1,17,TRBD1,once
CASSAGGEQYF,TGTGCCAGCAGCGCGGGAGGCGAGCAGTACTTC,TRBV7-6,TRBJ2-7,11,TRBD2,NA
CASRNTGGYEQYF,TGTGCCAGCAGAAATACAGGGGGGTACGAGCAGTACTTC,TRBV6-5,TRBJ2-7,13,TRBD1,few
CASSLTSGRTGELFF,TGCGCCAGCAGCTTGACTAGCGGGAGAACCGGGGAGCTGTTTTTT,TRBV5-1,TRBJ2-2,15,TRBD2,NA
CASSLKGGPRETQYF,TGTGCCAGCAGCTTAAAGGGGGGGCCTCGAGAGACCCAGTACTTC,TRBV7-3,TRBJ2-5,15,NA,NA
CASSLQGADTQYF,TGTGCCAGCAGCCTTCAGGGGGCAGATACGCAGTATTTT,TRBV7-2,TRBJ2-3,13,TRBD1,NA
CAWRTGANTGELFF,TGTGCCTGGAGGACAGGGGCTAACACCGGGGAGCTGTTTTTT,TRBV30,TRBJ2-2,14,TRBD1,NA
CASRRGSTQYF,TGTGCCAGCAGACGGGGGTCAACGCAGTATTTT,TRBV27,TRBJ2-3,11,NA,NA
CASSEDRANQPQHF,TGTGCCAGCAGCGAGGACAGGGCCAATCAGCCCCAGCATTTT,TRBV5-4,TRBJ1-5,14,TRBD1,once
CASSQGLAGGPYNEQFF,TGTGCCAGCAGCCAAGGACTAGCGGGAGGTCCCTACAATGAGCAGTTCTTC,TRBV7-6,TRBJ2-1,17,TRBD2,NA
CSSGRLGPDTQYF,TGCAGCTCCGGCCGACTGGGGCCAGATACGCAGTATTTT,TRBV29-1,TRBJ2-3,13,NA,NA
CASSPGTEQGMGNQPQHF,TGTGCCAGCAGCCCGGGGACAGAACAAGGTATGGGCAATCAGCCCCAGCATTTT,TRBV7-9,TRBJ1-5,18,TRBD1,NA
CASSRWGQGGYTQYF,TGTGCCAGCAGCCGTTGGGGACAGGGGGGCTATACGCAGTATTTT,TRBV27,TRBJ2-3,15,TRBD1,NA
CASSSRGGYNEQFF,TGTGCCAGCAGCTCGAGGGGGGGGTACAATGAGCAGTTCTTC,TRBV7-2,TRBJ2-1,14,NA,NA
CASSESLVSNEQFF,TGCGCCAGCAGTGAGTCACTAGTATCTAATGAGCAGTTCTTC,TRBV10-1,TRBJ2-1,14,NA,NA
CSVGGTSGSNEQFF,TGCAGCGTTGGGGGGACTAGCGGGTCCAATGAGCAGTTCTTC,TRBV29-1,TRBJ2-1,14,TRBD2,once
CASSEPPSGSFTDTQYF,TGTGCCAGCAGTGAACCCCCTAGCGGGAGCTTCACAGATACGCAGTATTTT,TRBV6-1,TRBJ2-3,17,TRBD2,NA
CASSGGTANTEAFF,TGTGCCAGCAGCGGAGGGACGGCGAACACTGAAGCTTTCTTT,TRBV7-9,TRBJ1-1,14,NA,NA
CASSEFRYPNTIYF,TGTGCCAGCAGTGAATTCCGCTACCCAAACACCATATATTTT,TRBV25-1,TRBJ1-3,14,NA,NA
CASSLRQGTGNTIYF,TGTGCCAGCAGCTTAAGGCAGGGTACTGGAAACACCATATATTTT,TRBV7-2,TRBJ1-3,15,NA,NA
CASRPGTGDNIQYF,TGTGCCAGCAGGCCCGGGACAGGGGATAACATTCAGTACTTC,TRBV2,TRBJ2-4,14,TRBD1,NA
CASSAWDTYNEQFF,TGTGCCAGCAGTGCGTGGGACACCTACAATGAGCAGTTCTTC,TRBV6-1,TRBJ2-1,14,NA,NA
CASSGTGVNSPLHF,TGCGCCAGCAGCGGGACAGGGGTAAATTCACCCCTCCACTTT,TRBV5-1,TRBJ1-6,14,TRBD1,once
CASSQLGRGNTEAFF,TGTGCCAGCAGCCAGCTAGGTAGAGGGAACACTGAAGCTTTCTTT,TRBV7-2,TRBJ1-1,15,NA,few
CASSSGDSSYEQYF,TGTGCCAGCAGCTCGGGGGATAGCTCCTACGAGCAGTACTTC,TRBV7-9,TRBJ2-7,14,NA,once
CASSVGQAAEQYF,TGTGCCAGCAGCGTGGGACAGGCGGCCGAGCAGTACTTC,TRBV7-9,TRBJ2-7,13,TRBD1,NA
CASSQSGSLDYEQYF,TGTGCCAGCAGCCAAAGCGGGAGCTTAGACTACGAGCAGTACTTC,TRBV5-6,TRBJ2-7,15,TRBD2,NA
CASSSLAGSTDTQYF,TGTGCCAGTAGTTCCCTAGCGGGGAGCACAGATACGCAGTATTTT,TRBV19,TRBJ2-3,15,TRBD2,NA
CASGLGLTGTHTEAFF,TGTGCTAGTGGTTTGGGACTTACAGGGACCCACACTGAAGCTTTCTTT,TRBV12-5,TRBJ1-1,16,NA,few
CASSLRFSGGQNTGELFF,TGCGCCAGCAGCCTCCGGTTTAGCGGGGGCCAGAACACCGGGGAGCTGTTTTTT,TRBV4-1,TRBJ2-2,18,TRBD2,NA
CASSPRVGTGELFF,TGTGCCAGCAGCCCCAGGGTAGGAACCGGGGAGCTGTTTTTT,TRBV14,TRBJ2-2,14,NA,once
CASSSRFTSYEQYF,TGTGCCAGCAGCTCCAGGTTTACCTCTTACGAGCAGTACTTC,TRBV7-2,TRBJ2-7,14,NA,NA
CASSLGQGPYNEQFF,TGTGCCAGCAGCCTCGGACAGGGCCCCTACAATGAGCAGTTCTTC,TRBV5-5,TRBJ2-1,15,TRBD1,NA
CASSVGLSNTQYF,TGTGCCAGCAGCGTTGGACTGTCCAATACGCAGTATTTT,TRBV7-3,TRBJ2-3,13,NA,NA
CSVKTGEAFF,TGCAGCGTTAAGACAGGTGAAGCTTTCTTT,TRBV29-1,TRBJ1-1,10,NA,NA
CASSAGFNNEQFF,TGTGCCAGTAGTGCGGGATTTAACAATGAGCAGTTCTTC,TRBV19,TRBJ2-1,13,NA,NA
CASSPQAGGGLETQYF,TGTGCCAGCAGCCCGCAAGCGGGAGGTGGGCTAGAGACCCAGTACTTC,TRBV7-2,TRBJ2-5,16,TRBD2,NA
CASSYGHEFEQYF,TGTGCCAGCAGTTACGGGCACGAGTTCGAGCAGTACTTC,TRBV6-6,TRBJ2-7,13,NA,NA
CASSSGYNSPLHF,TGTGCCAGCAGTTCGGGCTATAATTCACCCCTCCACTTT,TRBV27,TRBJ1-6,13,NA,NA
CASSGTGFGRQYF,TGTGCCAGTTCCGGGACAGGGTTTGGTCGGCAGTACTTC,TRBV28,TRBJ2-7,13,TRBD1,NA
CASSARAGTYNEQFF,TGTGCCAGCAGTGCACGGGCGGGGACCTACAATGAGCAGTTCTTC,TRBV2,TRBJ2-1,15,NA,NA
CAWSVAGGKYEQYF,TGTGCCTGGAGTGTGGCAGGGGGTAAATACGAGCAGTACTTC,TRBV30,TRBJ2-7,14,TRBD1,once
CAWTSWAGRGQYF,TGTGCCTGGACGTCGTGGGCCGGAAGGGGGCAGTACTTC,TRBV30,TRBJ2-7,13,NA,NA
CASSPVSGFERSPARDDEKLFF,TGTGCCAGCTCACCAGTTTCAGGTTTTGAGCGGTCCCCCGCCAGAGATGATGAAAAACTGTTTTTT,TRBV18,TRBJ1-4,22,NA,NA
CASSLREGEGYGYTF,TGTGCCAGCTCACTAAGGGAGGGAGAAGGCTATGGCTACACCTTC,TRBV18,TRBJ1-2,15,NA,NA
CASRHDSSYNEQFF,TGCGCCAGCAGACATGACTCCTCCTACAATGAGCAGTTCTTC,TRBV5-1,TRBJ2-1,14,NA,NA